The clone carrying this TCR beta chain was found a few times. What it recognizes is unknown. This entry is derived from a study of T cell responses to AZD1222 COVID-19 vaccine. Data came from immunoSEQ multiplex PCR; TCRdb stores just in-frame clones and leaves some out. The sample includes about 110,000 clones, around nine tenths of them seen just once. The CDR3 runs 15 residues. Germline CDR1 reads MNHEY; CDR2 reads SVGAGI. V lost 6 bases and J lost 5; bases outside the gene matches: 5. General study results and limits: Clonal diversity may have been underestimated, and the donors were mostly white British, with more females than males. At study baseline, merely more than 5 AZD1222 recipients were seropositive.

This TCR came from an adult who received the AZD1222 COVID-19 vaccine. The source material was peripheral blood, sampled 28 days after the second AZD1222 dose. The chain uses TRBV6-5 and TRBJ2-2, with 11 nucleotides matching TRBD2. CDR3 nucleotides: TGTGCCAGCAGCCCGCTAGCGGGAGGAACCGGGGAGCTGTTTTTT. Protein: CASSPLAGGTGELFF.